The TCR beta chain described here comes from a study of T-cell reconstitution after alpha-beta-depleted transplantation in children. The authors prepared the TCRbeta library with unique molecular identifiers. MiXCR was run by TCRdb on the PCR reads, yielding one entry per CDR3 protein. The sample lists fewer than 120,000 distinct CDR3 sequences; under 13% were seen once. The trim removed 4 bases at V and 6 bases at J, leaving 9 bases unmatched. Per germline, CDR1 SGHRS and CDR2 YFSETQ. There are 15 residues in the CDR3. This clonotype was counted many times. This TCR was sampled from a human donor who donated a stem cell graft to a child with acute lymphoblastic leukemia. The material sequenced was PBMCs from the stem cell graft donor, taken from the stem cell graft. The J gene is TRBJ2-1, the V gene TRBV5-1; 8 positions match TRBD2. CDR3 protein: CASSPGGTPLNEQFF. The CDR3 region has the DNA TGCGCCAGCAGCCCGGGGGGGACTCCCCTCAATGAGCAGTTCTTC.